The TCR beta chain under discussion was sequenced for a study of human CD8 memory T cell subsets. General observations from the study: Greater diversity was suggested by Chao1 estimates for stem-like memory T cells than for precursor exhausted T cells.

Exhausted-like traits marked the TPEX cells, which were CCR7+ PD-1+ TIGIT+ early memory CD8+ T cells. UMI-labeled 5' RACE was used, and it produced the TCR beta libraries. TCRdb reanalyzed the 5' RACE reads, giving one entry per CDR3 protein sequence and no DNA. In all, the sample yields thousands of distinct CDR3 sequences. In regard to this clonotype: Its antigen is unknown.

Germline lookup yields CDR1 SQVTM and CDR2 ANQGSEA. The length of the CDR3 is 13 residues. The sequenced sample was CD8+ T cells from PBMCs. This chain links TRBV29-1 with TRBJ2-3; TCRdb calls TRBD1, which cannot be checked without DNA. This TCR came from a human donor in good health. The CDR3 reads CSVDTTGTDTQYF.